These 5 T cell receptor beta chains were sequenced from one sample in a study of T-cell memory formation after mild COVID-19. TCRdb used MiXCR to reprocess the 5' RACE reads, holding one entry per CDR3 protein. The sample has 430,000 or so distinct CDR3 sequences; around 25% are singletons. Sequenced: PBMCs or a T cell subset sorted from them (not recorded which). Receptors were obtained from an adult woman who had mild COVID-19 (a few samples of this study predate the infection). Cell type and time point are not known.

This sequence joins TRBV5-1 and TRBJ2-1, with D perhaps given as TRBD1 or TRBD2 (7 bases each). This CDR3 is 16 amino acids long. The V and J ends lost 3 bases and 0 bases respectively, with 13 bases between them. Germline CDR1 is SGHRS and CDR2 is YFSETQ. The CDR3, as DNA: TGCGCCAGCAGCTGGGGGGGACAGAGCTCCTACAATGAGCAGTTCTTC. Its translation is CASSWGGQSSYNEQFF.

V usage is TRBV12-3 or TRBV12-4 and J usage is TRBJ2-5, with 8 bases fitting TRBD2. The CDR3 is made up of 16 amino acids. J was trimmed by 1 base and V by 5 bases; bases with no gene match: 9. The CDR3 loop reads CASSTAGGGIQETQYF. DNA for the CDR3: TGTGCCAGCAGTACTGCTGGCGGGGGGATCCAAGAGACCCAGTACTTC.

This clonotype was recorded a few times. The chain has TRBV6-2 or TRBV6-3 and TRBJ1-5; tentative D call: TRBD1 (5 bases). CDR1 is MNHEY and CDR2 is SVGEGT in the germline V gene. There are 12 residues in the CDR3. Trimming took 6 bases from V and 7 from J, leaving 10 bases between them. CDR3 DNA sequence: TGTGCCAGCAGAGTACGGGGCCAGCCCCAGCATTTT. Translated, it gives CASRVRGQPQHF.

The chain links TRBV14 to TRBJ2-2; D gene uncertain. V was trimmed by 4 bases and J by 4 bases, leaving 10 bases between them. From germline, CDR1 is SGHDN and CDR2 FVKESK. The CDR3 length is 14 residues. In DNA form, the CDR3 reads TGTGCCAGCAGCCCGAGGACGTTCACCGGGGAGCTGTTTTTT. It encodes CASSPRTFTGELFF.

The rearrangement links TRBV4-1 to TRBJ2-1; 9 positions match TRBD2. Germline CDR1 is MGHRA and CDR2 is YSYEKL. This CDR3 has 14 amino acids. After removal of 4 bases from V and 10 bases from J, the junction contained 8 bases not matched to a gene. CDR3 DNA sequence: TGCGCCAGCAGCCTTCCGGGACTAGCTTCCGAGCAGTTCTTC. It codes for CASSLPGLASEQFF.